The text below deals with one T cell receptor (beta chain). Its antigen is currently unknown. Sequencing used immunoSEQ multiplex PCR; TCRdb keeps in-frame clones, though not all of them. The sample holds a few million clones, around 93% seen once. The sample is drawn from a study of shared clonotypes between healthy human individuals. Study background: CD4 naive cells filled three plates per donor, CD4 memory three, CD8 naive two and CD8 memory one. Study outcomes and limitations: An anticipated effect of sequencing depth on clonotype sharing among donors was recognized. Clonotypes which were not shared had lower generation probabilities than clonotypes that all four donors shared.

The CDR3 runs 15 residues. Trimming took off 4 bases at V and 2 bases at J, with 9 bases between the two ends. Per germline, CDR1 MNHNS and CDR2 SASEGT. This chain links TRBV6-1 with TRBJ2-6; D is undetermined. Sequenced material: naive CD4+ T cells from PBMCs. Noted subset: CD45RA+ positively selected. This TCR came from a man between 18 and 35 years old in good health. Some clones in this sample may be carry-over from other donors' samples. CDR3 residues: CASSGDQTGANVLTF. CDR3 DNA: TGTGCCAGCAGTGGGGATCAGACTGGGGCCAACGTCCTGACTTTC.